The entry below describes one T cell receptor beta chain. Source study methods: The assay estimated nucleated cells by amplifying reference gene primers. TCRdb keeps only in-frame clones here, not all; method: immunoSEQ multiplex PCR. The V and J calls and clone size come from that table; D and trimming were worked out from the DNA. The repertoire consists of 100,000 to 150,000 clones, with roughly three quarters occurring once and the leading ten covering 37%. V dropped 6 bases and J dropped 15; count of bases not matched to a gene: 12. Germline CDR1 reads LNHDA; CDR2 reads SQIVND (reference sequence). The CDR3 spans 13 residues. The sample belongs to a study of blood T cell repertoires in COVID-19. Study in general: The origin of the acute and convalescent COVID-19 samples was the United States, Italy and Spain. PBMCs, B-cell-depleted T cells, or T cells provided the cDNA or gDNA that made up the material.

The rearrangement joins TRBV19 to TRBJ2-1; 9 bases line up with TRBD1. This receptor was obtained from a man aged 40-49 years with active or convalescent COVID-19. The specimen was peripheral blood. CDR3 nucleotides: TGTGCCAGTAGGAAAGCAGCCGGGACAGGGTTGTTCTTC. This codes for CASRKAAGTGLFF. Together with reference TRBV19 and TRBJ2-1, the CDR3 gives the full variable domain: DGGITQSPKYLFRKEGQNVTLSCEQNLNHDAMYWYRQDPGQGLRLIYYSQIVNDFQKGDIAEGYSVSREKKESFPLTVTSAQKNPTAFYLCASRKAAGTGLFFGPGTRLTVL.